Listed below are T cell receptor beta chains from one sample, sequenced in a study of T cells after posttransplantation cyclophosphamide. Generated by immunoSEQ multiplex PCR, the TCRdb table keeps only in-frame clones and is missing some. The sample contains roughly 7,400 clones, none of them singletons. This material consisted of PBMCs, taken after allogeneic stem cell transplant with posttransplant cyclophosphamide. These receptors were taken from a female patient aged 50-59 years who received an allogeneic stem cell transplant from a related donor, was CMV-positive, and had no GVHD. Some T cells may have come from the graft donor. Each CDR3 is given with its conserved first and last residue. A D gene is named only where the DNA matches it firmly. Not all rows give a size; the values are once, few, many and, for expanded clones, a class.

V gene: TRBV4-1
D gene: NA
CDR3 length: 16
J gene: TRBJ1-3
clone size: many
CDR3 DNA: TGCGCCAGCAGCCAAGATCTAGTTATCTCTGGAAACACCATATATTTT
CDR3 protein: CASSQDLVISGNTIYF

V gene: TRBV19
D gene: NA
CDR3 length: 13
J gene: TRBJ2-7
clone size: many
CDR3 DNA: TGTGCCAGTAGTCAACAGGATTCCTACGAGCAGTACTTC
CDR3 protein: CASSQQDSYEQYF

V gene: TRBV7-3
D gene: TRBD1
CDR3 length: 15
J gene: TRBJ2-1
clone size: many
CDR3 DNA: TGTGCCAGCAGCTTAACGTCCCAGGGGGCCAATGAGCAGTTCTTC
CDR3 protein: CASSLTSQGANEQFF

V gene: TRBV4-3
D gene: TRBD2
CDR3 length: 15
J gene: TRBJ2-7
clone size: medium-sized
CDR3 DNA: TGCGCCAGCAGCCCCCTGGGAGCGGGAGCAGTCGAGCAGTACTTC
CDR3 protein: CASSPLGAGAVEQYF

V gene: TRBV7-3
D gene: NA
CDR3 length: 14
J gene: TRBJ2-7
clone size: medium-sized
CDR3 DNA: TGTGCCAGCAGCTTAGCCCCCGCAGGCTACGAGCAGTACTTC
CDR3 protein: CASSLAPAGYEQYF

V gene: TRBV24-1
D gene: NA
CDR3 length: 14
J gene: TRBJ1-2
clone size: many
CDR3 DNA: TGTGCCACCAGTGATTACTGGGGCTTGGGAGGCTACACCTTC
CDR3 protein: CATSDYWGLGGYTF

V gene: TRBV6-6
D gene: NA
CDR3 length: 16
J gene: TRBJ1-2
clone size: many
CDR3 DNA: TGTGCCAGCAGTTACCGGGTGGTTTACACTAACTATGGCTACACCTTC
CDR3 protein: CASSYRVVYTNYGYTF

V gene: TRBV6-2/TRBV6-3
D gene: TRBD1
CDR3 length: 15
J gene: TRBJ1-5
clone size: many
CDR3 DNA: TGTGCCAGCAGGACGACAGGGGGCTCCAATCAGCCCCAGCATTTT
CDR3 protein: CASRTTGGSNQPQHF

V gene: TRBV4-1
D gene: NA
CDR3 length: 15
J gene: TRBJ2-7
clone size: many
CDR3 DNA: TGCGCCAGCAGCCAAGTCGCTGCGTCAAAATACGAGCAGTACTTC
CDR3 protein: CASSQVAASKYEQYF

V gene: TRBV19
D gene: TRBD1
CDR3 length: 15
J gene: TRBJ2-2
clone size: many
CDR3 DNA: TGTGCCAGTAGTATCGACAGGGGGCAAAACGGGGAGCTGTTTTTT
CDR3 protein: CASSIDRGQNGELFF

V gene: TRBV7-2
D gene: NA
CDR3 length: 14
J gene: TRBJ1-1
clone size: many
CDR3 DNA: TGTGCCAGCAGCCCGGACAGCCTGAACACTGAAGCTTTCTTT
CDR3 protein: CASSPDSLNTEAFF

V gene: TRBV5-1
D gene: TRBD1
CDR3 length: 15
J gene: TRBJ2-1
clone size: many
CDR3 DNA: TGCGCCAGCAGCTCCGGGACAGGGACGTACAATGAGCAGTTCTTC
CDR3 protein: CASSSGTGTYNEQFF

V gene: TRBV2
D gene: TRBD2
CDR3 length: 14
J gene: TRBJ2-1
clone size: many
CDR3 DNA: TGTGCCAGCAGTGAGTTGAGCGGGAGGGCCTCGTGGCTCTTC
CDR3 protein: CASSELSGRASWLF

V gene: TRBV30
D gene: NA
CDR3 length: 17
J gene: TRBJ2-3
clone size: few
CDR3 DNA: TGTGCCTGGAAGTTGATTTACCGGGACATTGACGGGAATACGCAGTATTTT
CDR3 protein: CAWKLIYRDIDGNTQYF

V gene: TRBV7-2
D gene: NA
CDR3 length: 13
J gene: TRBJ2-7
clone size: many
CDR3 DNA: TGTGCCAGCAGCCTAGCCCCCGGCTACGAGCAGTACTTC
CDR3 protein: CASSLAPGYEQYF

V gene: TRBV6-5
D gene: NA
CDR3 length: 16
J gene: TRBJ2-7
clone size: NA
CDR3 DNA: TGTGCCAGCAGTTACTCGAGACAACAACCCTCCTACGAGCAGTACTTC
CDR3 protein: CASSYSRQQPSYEQYF

V gene: TRBV2
D gene: NA
CDR3 length: 15
J gene: TRBJ2-1
clone size: many
CDR3 DNA: TGTGCCAGCAGTGTTCTTAGCGGCCAATACAATGAGCAGTTCTTC
CDR3 protein: CASSVLSGQYNEQFF

V gene: TRBV7-6
D gene: NA
CDR3 length: 14
J gene: TRBJ1-5
clone size: many
CDR3 DNA: TGTGCCAGCAGCTTAGCATATGGCAATCAGCCCCAGCATTTT
CDR3 protein: CASSLAYGNQPQHF

V gene: TRBV5-1
D gene: TRBD2
CDR3 length: 19
J gene: TRBJ2-1
clone size: many
CDR3 DNA: TGCGCCAGCAGCTTTCTCCGCCCTGCTACTAGCGGGACCTACAGTGAGCAGTTCTTC
CDR3 protein: CASSFLRPATSGTYSEQFF

V gene: TRBV19
D gene: TRBD1
CDR3 length: 16
J gene: TRBJ1-1
clone size: many
CDR3 DNA: TGTGCCAGTACCCCCCAATCAGGGGGCCTGAACACTGAAGCTTTCTTT
CDR3 protein: CASTPQSGGLNTEAFF

V gene: TRBV30
D gene: TRBD1
CDR3 length: 18
J gene: TRBJ1-1
clone size: many
CDR3 DNA: TGTGCCTGGAGTCCCTATGGGACAGGGATGGGCAGCGGCACTGAAGCTTTCTTT
CDR3 protein: CAWSPYGTGMGSGTEAFF

V gene: TRBV5-4
D gene: NA
CDR3 length: 12
J gene: TRBJ2-5
clone size: many
CDR3 DNA: TGTGCCAGCAGCTTAGATTGGGCGACCCAGTACTTC
CDR3 protein: CASSLDWATQYF

V gene: TRBV6-5
D gene: NA
CDR3 length: 13
J gene: TRBJ1-1
clone size: many
CDR3 DNA: TGTGCCAGCAGTAGTGCGGCCTCCTCTGAAGCTTTCTTT
CDR3 protein: CASSSAASSEAFF

V gene: TRBV10-2
D gene: NA
CDR3 length: 18
J gene: TRBJ2-1
clone size: many
CDR3 DNA: TGCGCCAGCAGTGGTGGATCCGACAGGCCATTCTTCTACAATGAGCAGTTCTTC
CDR3 protein: CASSGGSDRPFFYNEQFF

V gene: TRBV30
D gene: NA
CDR3 length: 12
J gene: TRBJ2-7
clone size: many
CDR3 DNA: TGTGCCTGGAGCCTAGTGATTTACGAGCAGTACTTC
CDR3 protein: CAWSLVIYEQYF

V gene: TRBV6-2/TRBV6-3
D gene: TRBD2
CDR3 length: 19
J gene: TRBJ2-1
clone size: many
CDR3 DNA: TGTGCCAGCAGTTACTCGAATAGCGGGAGGGCCAGGTTTCTCAATGAGCAGTTCTTC
CDR3 protein: CASSYSNSGRARFLNEQFF

V gene: TRBV9
D gene: TRBD1
CDR3 length: 17
J gene: TRBJ2-5
clone size: many
CDR3 DNA: TGTGCCAGCAGCGTAGTAGTCTCGACAGGGGGCACGGAGACCCAGTACTTC
CDR3 protein: CASSVVVSTGGTETQYF

V gene: TRBV5-1
D gene: NA
CDR3 length: 13
J gene: TRBJ1-2
clone size: many
CDR3 DNA: TGCGCCAGCAGCTTTCAGGGAAACTATGGCTACACCTTC
CDR3 protein: CASSFQGNYGYTF

V gene: TRBV7-3
D gene: NA
CDR3 length: 14
J gene: TRBJ2-1
clone size: many
CDR3 DNA: TGTGCCAGCAGCTTAAATCCTCAAGCGGGTACGCAGTTCTTC
CDR3 protein: CASSLNPQAGTQFF

V gene: TRBV7-3
D gene: TRBD2
CDR3 length: 16
J gene: TRBJ2-1
clone size: many
CDR3 DNA: TGTGCCAGCAGCTTAATAGTTAGCGGGGGAAGAAATGAGCAGTTCTTC
CDR3 protein: CASSLIVSGGRNEQFF

V gene: TRBV29-1
D gene: TRBD1
CDR3 length: 13
J gene: TRBJ2-7
clone size: many
CDR3 DNA: TGCAGCGTTGAAAGGACAGGGACCTACGAGCAGTACTTC
CDR3 protein: CSVERTGTYEQYF

V gene: TRBV10-2
D gene: TRBD2
CDR3 length: 15
J gene: TRBJ2-1
clone size: medium-sized
CDR3 DNA: TGCGCCAGCAGTCCCGCTAGCGGGTCTAACAATGAGCAGTTCTTC
CDR3 protein: CASSPASGSNNEQFF

V gene: TRBV19
D gene: NA
CDR3 length: 15
J gene: TRBJ1-2
clone size: many
CDR3 DNA: TGTGCCAGTAGTCCCTTCAGGGAGGCGGCTAATGGCTACACCTTC
CDR3 protein: CASSPFREAANGYTF

V gene: TRBV9
D gene: TRBD2
CDR3 length: 15
J gene: TRBJ2-5
clone size: many
CDR3 DNA: TGTGCCAGCAGCGTAAGCGGGAGGGGTGTCGAGACCCAGTACTTC
CDR3 protein: CASSVSGRGVETQYF

V gene: TRBV28
D gene: TRBD1
CDR3 length: 16
J gene: TRBJ2-7
clone size: many
CDR3 DNA: TGTGCCAGCAGTTCCCATTGGACAGGGAACTCCTACGAGCAGTACTTC
CDR3 protein: CASSSHWTGNSYEQYF

V gene: TRBV12-3/TRBV12-4
D gene: NA
CDR3 length: 15
J gene: TRBJ1-5
clone size: NA
CDR3 DNA: TGTGCCAGCAGTTTGCGTAGTAATAGCAATCAGCCCCAGCATTTT
CDR3 protein: CASSLRSNSNQPQHF

V gene: TRBV7-3
D gene: NA
CDR3 length: 13
J gene: TRBJ1-1
clone size: many
CDR3 DNA: TGTGCCAGCAGCTCCGACAGAAACACTGAAGCTTTCTTT
CDR3 protein: CASSSDRNTEAFF

V gene: TRBV29-1
D gene: TRBD1
CDR3 length: 12
J gene: TRBJ1-2
clone size: many
CDR3 DNA: TGCAGCGCCTCGGACAGGATGGAGGGCTACACCTTC
CDR3 protein: CSASDRMEGYTF

V gene: TRBV9
D gene: NA
CDR3 length: 14
J gene: TRBJ1-5
clone size: many
CDR3 DNA: TGTGCCAGCAGCGTAGGGGGGCCCAATCAGCCCCAGCATTTT
CDR3 protein: CASSVGGPNQPQHF

V gene: TRBV9
D gene: NA
CDR3 length: 14
J gene: TRBJ2-7
clone size: many
CDR3 DNA: TGTGCCAGCAGCGTAGGAGGAGGGGTATACGAGCAGTACTTC
CDR3 protein: CASSVGGGVYEQYF

V gene: TRBV5-6
D gene: TRBD1
CDR3 length: 17
J gene: TRBJ1-5
clone size: many
CDR3 DNA: TGTGCCAGCAGCTTGGGCGACAGGGGGCTAGGGGATCAGCCCCAGCATTTT
CDR3 protein: CASSLGDRGLGDQPQHF

V gene: TRBV7-2
D gene: NA
CDR3 length: 15
J gene: TRBJ2-1
clone size: medium-sized
CDR3 DNA: TGTGCCAGCAGCGTTACTAGTCGTCCCTACAATGAGCAGTTCTTC
CDR3 protein: CASSVTSRPYNEQFF

V gene: TRBV7-3
D gene: NA
CDR3 length: 12
J gene: TRBJ1-2
clone size: many
CDR3 DNA: TGTGCCAGCAGCACCAGGCGTGGAAGGGACACCTTC
CDR3 protein: CASSTRRGRDTF